This TCR beta chain emerged from a study of spatial heterogeneity in lung cancer. In the study overall: Each unique TCR and UMI combination was seen more than ten times on average in raw reads.

Study-level points and caveats: Resection saw ubiquitous expanded tumor TCRs appear in blood more than follow-up did.

Time point denoted: sample taken at primary tumor resection. Unsorted whole RNA of tumor, nontumor lung or frozen PBMC was sequenced. The donor population consisted of just over 70 patients with untreated, early-stage non-small cell lung cancer. This clonotype was counted many times. Its specificity is unknown. From the 5' RACE reads, TCRdb called clonotypes with MiXCR, one entry per CDR3 protein. The table shows roughly 39,000 distinct CDR3 sequences, with 5.8% occurring only once. Trimming took 0 bases from V and 10 from J, leaving 13 bases between them. CDR1 is ENHRY and CDR2 is SYGVKD in the germline V gene. CDR3 length: 15 residues.

This sequence joins TRBV10-3 and TRBJ1-6, with D perhaps matching TRBD1 (5 bases). This TCR derives from a male donor with early-stage non-small cell lung cancer. Specimen: PBMCs, collected at surgery. The CDR3 sequence: CAISESRVRASPLHF. In nucleotides, the CDR3 is TGTGCCATCAGTGAGTCCAGGGTCAGGGCCTCACCCCTCCACTTT.